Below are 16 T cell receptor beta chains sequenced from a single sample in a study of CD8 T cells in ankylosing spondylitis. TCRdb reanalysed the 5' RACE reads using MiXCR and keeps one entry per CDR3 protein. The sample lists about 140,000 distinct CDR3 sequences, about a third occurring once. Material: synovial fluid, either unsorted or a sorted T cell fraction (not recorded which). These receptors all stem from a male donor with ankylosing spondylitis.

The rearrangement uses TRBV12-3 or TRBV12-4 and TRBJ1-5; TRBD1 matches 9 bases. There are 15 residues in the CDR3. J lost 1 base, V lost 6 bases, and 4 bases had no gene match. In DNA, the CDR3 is TGTGCCAGCAGCCGCGGACAGGGGAGCAATCAGCCCCAGCATTTT. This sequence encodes CASSRGQGSNQPQHF.

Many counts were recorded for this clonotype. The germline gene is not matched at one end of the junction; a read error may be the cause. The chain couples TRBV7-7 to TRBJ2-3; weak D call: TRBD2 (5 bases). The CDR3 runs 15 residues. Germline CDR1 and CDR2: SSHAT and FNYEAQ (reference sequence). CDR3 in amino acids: CASSPRPDSHDTQYF. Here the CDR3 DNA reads TGTGCTAGCAGCCCTCGCCCGGACTCACATGATACGCAGTATTTT.

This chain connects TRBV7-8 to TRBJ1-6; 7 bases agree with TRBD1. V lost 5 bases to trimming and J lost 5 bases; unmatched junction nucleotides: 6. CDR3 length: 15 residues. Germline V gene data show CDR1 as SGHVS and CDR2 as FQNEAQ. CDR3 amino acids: CASSKDRTNNSPLHF. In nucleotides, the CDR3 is TGTGCCAGCAGCAAGGACAGGACGAATAATTCACCCCTCCACTTT.

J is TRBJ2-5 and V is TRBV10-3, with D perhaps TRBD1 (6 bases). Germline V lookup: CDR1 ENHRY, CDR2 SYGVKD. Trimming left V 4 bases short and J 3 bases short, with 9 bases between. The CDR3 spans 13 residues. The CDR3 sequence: CAISVRQEETQYF. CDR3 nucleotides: TGTGCCATCAGTGTACGACAGGAAGAGACCCAGTACTTC.

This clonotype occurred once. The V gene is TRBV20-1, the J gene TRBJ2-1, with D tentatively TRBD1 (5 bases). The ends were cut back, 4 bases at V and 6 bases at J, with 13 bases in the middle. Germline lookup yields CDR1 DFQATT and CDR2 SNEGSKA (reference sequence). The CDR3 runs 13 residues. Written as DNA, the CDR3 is TGCAGTGCTACCTCTAGGGGCCCCAATGAGCAGTTCTTC. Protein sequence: CSATSRGPNEQFF.

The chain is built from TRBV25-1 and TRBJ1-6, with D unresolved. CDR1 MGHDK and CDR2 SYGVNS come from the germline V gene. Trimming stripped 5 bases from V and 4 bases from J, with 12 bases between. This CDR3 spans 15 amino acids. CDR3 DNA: TGTGCCAGCAGTCCCACGGACTCATATAATTCACCCCTCCACTTT. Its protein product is CASSPTDSYNSPLHF.

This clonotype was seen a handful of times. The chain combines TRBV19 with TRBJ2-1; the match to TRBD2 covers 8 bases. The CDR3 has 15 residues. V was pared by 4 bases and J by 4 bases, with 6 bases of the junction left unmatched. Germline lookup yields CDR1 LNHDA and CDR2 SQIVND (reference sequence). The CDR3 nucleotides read TGTGCCAGTAGTAGAGCGGGGGACCTGTACAATGAGCAGTTCTTC. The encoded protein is CASSRAGDLYNEQFF.

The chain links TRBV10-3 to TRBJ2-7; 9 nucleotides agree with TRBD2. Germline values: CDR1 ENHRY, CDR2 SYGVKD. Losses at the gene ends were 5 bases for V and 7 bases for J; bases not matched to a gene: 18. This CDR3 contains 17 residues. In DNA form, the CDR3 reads TGTGCCATCAGTTCCGGGACTAGCTCCTTCATGGGGGAAGAGCAGTACTTC. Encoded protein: CAISSGTSSFMGEEQYF.

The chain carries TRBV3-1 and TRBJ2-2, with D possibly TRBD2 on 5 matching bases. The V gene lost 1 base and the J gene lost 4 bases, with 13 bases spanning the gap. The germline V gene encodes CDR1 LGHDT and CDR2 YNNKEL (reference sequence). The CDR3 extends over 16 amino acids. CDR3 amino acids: CASSQALVAGTGELFF. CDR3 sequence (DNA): TGTGCCAGCAGCCAAGCGCTAGTGGCGGGCACCGGGGAGCTGTTTTTT.

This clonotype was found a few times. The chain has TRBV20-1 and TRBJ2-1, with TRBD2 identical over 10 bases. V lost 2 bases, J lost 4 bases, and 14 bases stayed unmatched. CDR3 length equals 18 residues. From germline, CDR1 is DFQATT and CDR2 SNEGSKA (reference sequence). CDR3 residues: CSARSLAGAGRVYNEQFF. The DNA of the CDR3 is TGCAGTGCTAGAAGCCTAGCGGGGGCCGGGAGGGTATACAATGAGCAGTTCTTC.

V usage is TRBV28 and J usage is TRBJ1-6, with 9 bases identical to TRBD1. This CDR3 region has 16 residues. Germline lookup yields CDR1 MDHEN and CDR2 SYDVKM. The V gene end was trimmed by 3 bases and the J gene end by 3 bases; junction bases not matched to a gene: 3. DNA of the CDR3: TGTGCCAGCAGTTTGGCGACAGGGGGCTATAATTCACCCCTCCACTTT. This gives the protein CASSLATGGYNSPLHF.

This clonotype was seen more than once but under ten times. For the CDR3, the DNA is TGTGCCAGCAGCCGAAACCCAAGCGGGAGGAACACCGGGGAGCTGTTTTTT. Translation gives CASSRNPSGRNTGELFF. The genes are TRBV7-7 and TRBJ2-2; 8 nucleotides align to TRBD2. CDR1 and CDR2 (germline): SSHAT, FNYEAQ (reference sequence). Trimming at V came to 5 bases and at J to 1 base, leaving 9 bases not matched to a gene. The CDR3 consists of 17 residues.

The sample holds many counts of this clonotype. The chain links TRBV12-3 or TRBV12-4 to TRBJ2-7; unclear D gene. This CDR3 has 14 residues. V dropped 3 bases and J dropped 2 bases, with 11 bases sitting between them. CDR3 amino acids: CASSFSLEPYEQYF. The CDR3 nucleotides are TGTGCCAGCAGTTTTTCCCTCGAACCCTACGAGCAGTACTTC.

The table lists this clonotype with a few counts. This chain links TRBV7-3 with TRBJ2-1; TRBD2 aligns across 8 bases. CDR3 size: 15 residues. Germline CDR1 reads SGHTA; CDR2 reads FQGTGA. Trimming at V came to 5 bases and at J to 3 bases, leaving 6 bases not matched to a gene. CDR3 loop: CASSPGLAHYNEQFF. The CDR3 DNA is TGTGCCAGCAGCCCCGGACTAGCCCACTACAATGAGCAGTTCTTC.

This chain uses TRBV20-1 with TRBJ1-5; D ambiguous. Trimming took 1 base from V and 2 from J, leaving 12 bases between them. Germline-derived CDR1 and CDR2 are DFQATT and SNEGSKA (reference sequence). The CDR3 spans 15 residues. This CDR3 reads CSARGGPSGNQPQHF. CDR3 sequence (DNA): TGCAGTGCTAGAGGAGGCCCTAGTGGCAATCAGCCCCAGCATTTT.

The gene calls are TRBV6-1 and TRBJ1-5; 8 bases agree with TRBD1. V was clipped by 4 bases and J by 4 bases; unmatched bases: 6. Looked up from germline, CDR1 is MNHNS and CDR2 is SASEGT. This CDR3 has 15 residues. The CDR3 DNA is TGTGCCAGCAGTGCCGGGGACAGGTCAAATCAGCCCCAGCATTTT. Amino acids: CASSAGDRSNQPQHF.